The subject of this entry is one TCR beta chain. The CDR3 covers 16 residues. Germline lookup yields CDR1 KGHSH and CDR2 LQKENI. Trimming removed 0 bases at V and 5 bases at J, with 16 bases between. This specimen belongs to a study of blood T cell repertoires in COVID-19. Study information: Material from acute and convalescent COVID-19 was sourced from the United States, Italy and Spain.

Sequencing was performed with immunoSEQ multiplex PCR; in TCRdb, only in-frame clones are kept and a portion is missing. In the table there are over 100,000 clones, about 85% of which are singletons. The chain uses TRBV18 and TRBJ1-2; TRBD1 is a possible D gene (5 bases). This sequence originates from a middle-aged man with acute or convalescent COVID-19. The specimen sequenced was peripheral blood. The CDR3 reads CASSPPWGRSWYGYTF. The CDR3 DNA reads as TGTGCCAGCTCACCACCGTGGGGGAGGTCTTGGTATGGCTACACCTTC.